This T cell receptor (beta chain) comes out of a study of human T cells and chemical hapten exposure (dated by TCRdb to 2020 to 2022). With regard to the full study: For sensitization, 2% DPC in acetone was applied to a 2 cm by 2 cm area of upper inner arm skin. Weekly therapeutic DPC doses were additionally applied to the scalp of patients throughout the approximately 25-week study period. Blood samples were taken from patients before sensitization (week 0) and then at 2, 6 and about 24 weeks after DPC sensitization. Approximately 28 alopecia patients gave blood for TCR sequencing at one to four time points (pre-sensitization, 2, 6 and 24 weeks). The libraries were sequenced as a pool, and the TCR yield per sample differed mostly because of small variations in library volumes within the pool. Patch testing was performed on the upper back with Finn chambers containing 0.01% DPC, and the patch tests were scored after 6 days according to International Contact Dermatitis Research Group standards. Peripheral blood TCR repertoire changes were tracked in vivo in alopecia patients during primary and secondary sensitization to the hapten diphenylcyclopropenone (DPC). The mostly female patient cohort included alopecia areata with under or over 50% scalp involvement, alopecia totalis and alopecia universalis.

According to the germline V gene, CDR1 reads MNHEY and CDR2 reads SVGEGT. The CDR3 sequence holds 12 residues, the cysteine and phenylalanine included. The DNA shown is the 36-base CDR3, in frame from base 1. V is clipped by 6 bases and J by 4 bases, and the sequence between their germline boundaries is 10 bases long. This clonotype was counted ten times or more. Its cognate antigen has yet to be identified. No per-base quality is available; no much larger clone lies one base away. Libraries came from RACE. The instrument given in TCRdb is NextSeq 500. Library preparation attached unique molecular identifiers to individual cDNA molecules for quantitative, reproducible TCR counting. Each blood RNA sample was used to sequence both TCR alpha and TCR beta chains. The study's processing was this. Samples had a median of roughly 87,000 TCRs, with a range from roughly 20,000 to 690,600. V, J and CDR3 annotation of the TCR reads was performed with the Decombinator software suite. For PS versus PT1 abundance plots, all samples were subsampled to the same number of TCRs (28,000). TCRs were defined as expanded if absent before sensitization and observed at least eight times at the 2-week time point. TCRdb trimmed public reads at Q25 via fastp, called clones via MiXCR and kept in-frame beta chains. Rows are combined by CDR3 protein, so each entry shows the most common genes and DNA. These V and J calls derive from TCRdb rather than the authors' analysis. This sample is represented by 35,000 to 45,000 distinct CDR3 sequences; 8% to 9.5% of them were singletons. The top ten constitute 15% of the sample.

The time point label of this sample denotes: patch test 2, 6 weeks after DPC sensitization. This specimen's treatment or condition label, per the study, means: therapeutic diphenylcyclopropenone sensitization with weekly scalp DPC. At each patch-test visit, blood was drawn before the patch test was applied. Patients were eligible if aged 18 to 70, diagnosed with alopecia and judged suitable for DPC therapy, and pregnant patients were excluded. Total RNA was isolated from unfractionated whole blood collected in Tempus Blood RNA tubes. The research as a whole found: Significantly more large CDR3 similarity clusters were formed by expanded TCRs than by pre-sensitization or healthy control sets, consistent with antigen-driven responses. All patients had alopecia, a presumed autoimmune disease, so their immune response might differ from that of healthy individuals. DPC sensitization did not change the number of TCRs with a frequency above 1 in 1000, and there was no evidence of changes in global repertoire structure. The number of PT1 expanded TCRs positively correlated with patch test score, significant at thresholds 8, 16 and 32 but not 4. After repeated subsampling, changes were observed in the strength of the expansion versus patch-test correlation and in the threshold at which the correlation became significant.

The chain was built from TRBV6-2 or TRBV6-3 and TRBJ2-7; TRBD1 is possibly the D segment (6 matching bases). This clonotype originated in a woman aged 40 to 50 with alopecia areata. Some clones in this sample may be carry-over from other donors' samples. This material consisted of whole blood, taken in connection with sensitization to the hapten diphenylcyclopropenone (DPC). The CDR3 is CASRVGQYEQYF. At the DNA level, the sequence is TGTGCCAGCAGGGTCGGACAGTACGAGCAGTACTTC.